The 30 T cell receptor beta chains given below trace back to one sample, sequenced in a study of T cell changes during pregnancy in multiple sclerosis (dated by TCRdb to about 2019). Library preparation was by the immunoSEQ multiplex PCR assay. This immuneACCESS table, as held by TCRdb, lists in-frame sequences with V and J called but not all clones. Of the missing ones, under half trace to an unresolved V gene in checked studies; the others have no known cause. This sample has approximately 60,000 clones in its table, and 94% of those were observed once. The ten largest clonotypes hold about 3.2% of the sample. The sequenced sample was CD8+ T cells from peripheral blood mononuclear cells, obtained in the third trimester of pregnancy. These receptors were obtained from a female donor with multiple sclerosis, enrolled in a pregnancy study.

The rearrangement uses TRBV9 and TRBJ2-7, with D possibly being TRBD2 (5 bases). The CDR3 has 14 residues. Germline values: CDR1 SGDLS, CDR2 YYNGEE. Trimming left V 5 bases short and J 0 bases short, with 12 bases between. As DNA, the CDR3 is TGTGCCAGCAGTACGGGGTCCAGCTCCTACGAGCAGTACTTC. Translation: CASSTGSSSYEQYF.

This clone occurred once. The CDR3 loop is CASSKWSRTGTSNQPQHF. The CDR3, as DNA: TGTGCCAGCAGCAAATGGAGCAGGACAGGGACCTCCAATCAGCCCCAGCATTTT. The V call is TRBV5-5, the J call TRBJ1-5; 8 bases are shared with TRBD1. This CDR3 contains 18 residues. The V gene's germline CDR1 is SGHKS and CDR2 YYEKEE (reference sequence). The J segment lost 3 bases and the V segment lost 4 bases, leaving 15 bases of the junction unmatched.

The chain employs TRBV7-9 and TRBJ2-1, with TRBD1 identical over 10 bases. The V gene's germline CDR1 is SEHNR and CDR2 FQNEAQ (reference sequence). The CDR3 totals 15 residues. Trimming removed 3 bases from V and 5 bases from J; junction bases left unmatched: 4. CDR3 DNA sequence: TGTGCCAGCAGCTTGGACAGGGGGTTCAACAATGAGCAGTTCTTC. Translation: CASSLDRGFNNEQFF. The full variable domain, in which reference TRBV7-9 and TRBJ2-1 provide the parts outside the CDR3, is DTGVSQNPRHKITKRGQNVTFRCDPISEHNRLYWYRQTLGQGPEFLTYFQNEAQLEKSRLLSDRFSAERPKGSFSTLEIQRTEQGDSAMYLCASSLDRGFNNEQFFGPGTRLTVL.

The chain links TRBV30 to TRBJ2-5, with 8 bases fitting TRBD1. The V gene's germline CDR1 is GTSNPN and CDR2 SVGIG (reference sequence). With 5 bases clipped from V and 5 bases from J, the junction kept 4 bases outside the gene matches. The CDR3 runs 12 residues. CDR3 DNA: TGTGCCTGGGACAGGGGCAGGGAGACCCAGTACTTC. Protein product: CAWDRGRETQYF.

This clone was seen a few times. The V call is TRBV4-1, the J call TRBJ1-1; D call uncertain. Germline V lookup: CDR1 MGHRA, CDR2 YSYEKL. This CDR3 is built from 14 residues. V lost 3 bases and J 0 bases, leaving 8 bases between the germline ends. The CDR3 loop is CASSQAVMNTEAFF. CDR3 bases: TGCGCCAGCAGCCAGGCCGTCATGAACACTGAAGCTTTCTTT.

Written as DNA, the CDR3 is TGTGCCAGCAGAAGAGAAACCGGGACAGGGTTCTACGAGCAGTACTTC. Translated, it gives CASRRETGTGFYEQYF. The chain recombines TRBV2 with TRBJ2-7; 9 nucleotides agree with TRBD1. Unmatched junction bases numbered 12, after V lost 6 bases and J lost 3 bases. CDR3 length equals 16 residues. Germline CDR1 reads SNHLY; CDR2 reads FYNNEI. The complete variable domain, with remaining parts taken from reference TRBV2 and TRBJ2-7, reads EPEVTQTPSHQVTQMGQEVILRCVPISNHLYFYWYRQILGQKVEFLVSFYNNEISEKSEIFDDQFSVERPDGSNFTLKIRSTKLEDSAMYFCASRRETGTGFYEQYFGPGTRLTVT.

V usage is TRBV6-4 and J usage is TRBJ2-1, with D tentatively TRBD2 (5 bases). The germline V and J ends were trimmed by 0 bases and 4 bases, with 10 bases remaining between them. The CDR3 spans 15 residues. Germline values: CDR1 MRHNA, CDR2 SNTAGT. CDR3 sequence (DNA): TGTGCCAGCAGTGACTCAGGACTCGATTACAATGAGCAGTTCTTC. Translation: CASSDSGLDYNEQFF.

This CDR3 reads CASSAGLNYEQYF. CDR3 bases: TGTGCCAGCAGCGCAGGACTCAACTACGAGCAGTACTTC. The rearrangement uses TRBV7-7 and TRBJ2-7; D perhaps matches TRBD2 (5 bases). This CDR3 spans 13 amino acids. The germline gives CDR1 SSHAT, CDR2 FNYEAQ (reference sequence). V dropped 5 bases and J dropped 3 bases, with 11 bases sitting between them. Full variable domain (remainder filled in from reference TRBV7-7 and TRBJ2-7): GAGVSQSPRYKVTKRGQDVTLRCDPISSHATLYWYQQALGQGPEFLTYFNYEAQPDKSGLPSDRFSAERPEGSISTLTIQRTEQRDSAMYRCASSAGLNYEQYFGPGTRLTVT.

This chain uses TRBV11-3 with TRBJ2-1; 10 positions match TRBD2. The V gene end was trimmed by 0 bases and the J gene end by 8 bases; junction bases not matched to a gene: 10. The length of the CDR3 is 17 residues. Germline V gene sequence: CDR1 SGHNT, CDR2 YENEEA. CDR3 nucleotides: TGTGCCAGCAGCTTAGAACGGAGCGGGAGGGCCGGTCATGAGCAGTTCTTC. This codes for CASSLERSGRAGHEQFF.

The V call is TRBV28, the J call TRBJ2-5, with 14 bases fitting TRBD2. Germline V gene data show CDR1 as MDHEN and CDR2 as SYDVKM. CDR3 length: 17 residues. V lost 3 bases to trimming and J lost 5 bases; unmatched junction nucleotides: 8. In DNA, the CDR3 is TGTGCCAGCAGTTTTTCCGGGACTAGCGGGAGCGGCGAGACCCAGTACTTC. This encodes CASSFSGTSGSGETQYF.

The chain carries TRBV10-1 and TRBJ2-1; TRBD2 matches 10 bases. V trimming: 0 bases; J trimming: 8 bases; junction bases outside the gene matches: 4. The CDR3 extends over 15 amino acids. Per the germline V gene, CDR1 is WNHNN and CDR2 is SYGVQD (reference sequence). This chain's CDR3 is CASSESLAGDYEQFF. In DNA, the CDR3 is TGCGCCAGCAGTGAGTCCCTAGCGGGAGACTATGAGCAGTTCTTC.

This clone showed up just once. The CDR3 reads CASRPTGYSNQPQHF. CDR3 DNA sequence: TGTGCCAGCAGACCGACGGGTTATAGCAATCAGCCCCAGCATTTT. The gene calls are TRBV27 and TRBJ1-5; D is ambiguous. Germline V gene sequence: CDR1 MNHEY, CDR2 SMNVEV (reference sequence). The CDR3 is 15 residues long. V shed 6 bases and J shed 0 bases, with 12 bases lying between them.

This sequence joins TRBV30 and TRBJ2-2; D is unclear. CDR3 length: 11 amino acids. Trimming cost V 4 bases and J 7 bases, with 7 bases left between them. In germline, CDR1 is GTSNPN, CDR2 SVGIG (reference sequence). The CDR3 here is CAWMADGELFF. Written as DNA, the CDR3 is TGTGCCTGGATGGCCGACGGGGAGCTGTTTTTT.

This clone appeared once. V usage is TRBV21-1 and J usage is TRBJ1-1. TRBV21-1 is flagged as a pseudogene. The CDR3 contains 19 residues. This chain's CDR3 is CASSKGLIGGAHMNTEAFF. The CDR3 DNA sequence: TGTGCCAGCAGCAAAGGGCTTATTGGGGGGGCCCATATGAACACTGAAGCTTTCTTT.

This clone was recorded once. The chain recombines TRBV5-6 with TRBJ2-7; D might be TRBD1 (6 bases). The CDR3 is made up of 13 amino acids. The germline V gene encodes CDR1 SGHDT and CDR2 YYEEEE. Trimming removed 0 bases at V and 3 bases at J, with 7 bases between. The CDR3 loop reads CASSLGQVYEQYF. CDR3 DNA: TGTGCCAGCAGCTTGGGACAGGTCTACGAGCAGTACTTC.

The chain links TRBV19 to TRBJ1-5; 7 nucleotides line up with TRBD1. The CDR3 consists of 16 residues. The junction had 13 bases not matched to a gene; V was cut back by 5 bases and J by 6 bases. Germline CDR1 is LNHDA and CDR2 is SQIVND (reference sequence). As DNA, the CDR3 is TGTGCCAGTAGTCCCTATCAGGGGGAGGTCAGTCAGCCCCAGCATTTT. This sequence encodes CASSPYQGEVSQPQHF.

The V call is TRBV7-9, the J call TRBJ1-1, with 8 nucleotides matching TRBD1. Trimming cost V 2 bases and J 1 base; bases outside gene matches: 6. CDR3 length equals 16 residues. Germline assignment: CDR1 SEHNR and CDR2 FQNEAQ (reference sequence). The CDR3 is CASSLIGGQANTEAFF. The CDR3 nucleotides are TGTGCCAGCAGCTTAATAGGGGGACAGGCGAACACTGAAGCTTTCTTT.

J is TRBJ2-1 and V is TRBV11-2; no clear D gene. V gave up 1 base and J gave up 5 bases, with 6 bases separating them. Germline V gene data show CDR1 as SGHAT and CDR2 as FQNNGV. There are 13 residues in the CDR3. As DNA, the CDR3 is TGTGCCAGCAGCTTAGTTCAGAACAATGAGCAGTTCTTC. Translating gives CASSLVQNNEQFF.

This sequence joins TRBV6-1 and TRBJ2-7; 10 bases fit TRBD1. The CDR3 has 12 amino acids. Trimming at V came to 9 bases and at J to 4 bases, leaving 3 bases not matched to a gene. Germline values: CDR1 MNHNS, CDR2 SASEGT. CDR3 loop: CASWTGGYEQYF. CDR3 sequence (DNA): TGTGCCAGTTGGACAGGGGGATACGAGCAGTACTTC.

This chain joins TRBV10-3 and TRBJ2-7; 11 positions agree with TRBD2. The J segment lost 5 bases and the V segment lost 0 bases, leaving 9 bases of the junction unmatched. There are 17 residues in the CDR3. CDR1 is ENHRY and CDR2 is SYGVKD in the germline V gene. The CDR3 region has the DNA TGTGCCATCAGTGAGTCTCGAACTAGCGGGAGACTAAACGAGCAGTACTTC. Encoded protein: CAISESRTSGRLNEQYF.

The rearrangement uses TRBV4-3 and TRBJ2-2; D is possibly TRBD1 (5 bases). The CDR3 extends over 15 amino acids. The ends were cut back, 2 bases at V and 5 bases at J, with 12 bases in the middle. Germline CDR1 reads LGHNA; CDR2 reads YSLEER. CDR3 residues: CASSQIIGVTGELFF. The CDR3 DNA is TGCGCCAGCAGCCAAATAATAGGGGTAACCGGGGAGCTGTTTTTT.

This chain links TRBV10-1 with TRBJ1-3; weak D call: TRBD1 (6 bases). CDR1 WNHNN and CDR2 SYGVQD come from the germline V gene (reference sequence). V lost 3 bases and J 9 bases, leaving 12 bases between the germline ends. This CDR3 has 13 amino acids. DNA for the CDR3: TGCGCCAGCAGTGACAGGGGTCGTCGCACCATATATTTT. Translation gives CASSDRGRRTIYF.

CDR3 sequence reads: CASSQVILQRGENYGYTF. The CDR3 coding sequence is TGCGCCAGCAGCCAAGTCATCCTCCAACGCGGCGAAAACTATGGCTACACCTTC. The chain employs TRBV4-1 and TRBJ1-2, with unresolved D. The CDR3 is 18 amino acids. The germline gives CDR1 MGHRA, CDR2 YSYEKL. The V gene lost 1 base and the J gene lost 2 bases, with 20 bases spanning the gap.

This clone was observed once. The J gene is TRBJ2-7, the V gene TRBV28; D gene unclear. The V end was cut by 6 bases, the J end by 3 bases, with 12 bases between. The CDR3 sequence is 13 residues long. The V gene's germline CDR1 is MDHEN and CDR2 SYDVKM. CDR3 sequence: CASSLPQDYEQYF. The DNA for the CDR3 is TGTGCCAGCAGCTTACCCCAGGACTACGAGCAGTACTTC.

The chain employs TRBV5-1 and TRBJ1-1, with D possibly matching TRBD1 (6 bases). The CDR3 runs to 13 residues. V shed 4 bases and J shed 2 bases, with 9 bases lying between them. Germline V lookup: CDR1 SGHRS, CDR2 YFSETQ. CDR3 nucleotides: TGCGCCAGCAGCCCGACAGGAAACACTGAAGCTTTCTTT. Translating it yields CASSPTGNTEAFF.

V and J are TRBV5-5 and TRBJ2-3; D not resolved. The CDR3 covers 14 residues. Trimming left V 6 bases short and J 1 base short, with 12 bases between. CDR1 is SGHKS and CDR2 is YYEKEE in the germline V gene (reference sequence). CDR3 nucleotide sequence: TGTGCCAGCACCCTCCCGGTGGGCACAGATACGCAGTATTTT. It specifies CASTLPVGTDTQYF.

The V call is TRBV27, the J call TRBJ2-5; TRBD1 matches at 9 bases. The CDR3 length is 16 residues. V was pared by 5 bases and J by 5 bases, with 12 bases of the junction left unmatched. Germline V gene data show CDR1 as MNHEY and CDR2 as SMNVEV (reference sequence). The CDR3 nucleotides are TGTGCCAGCAGTCAAAAAAGGGACAGGGTAGGCGAGACCCAGTACTTC. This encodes CASSQKRDRVGETQYF.

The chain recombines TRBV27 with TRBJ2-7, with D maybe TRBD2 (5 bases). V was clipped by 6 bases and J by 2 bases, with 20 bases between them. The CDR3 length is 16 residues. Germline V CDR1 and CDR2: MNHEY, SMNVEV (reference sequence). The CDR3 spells CASSPGEGGLPYEQYF. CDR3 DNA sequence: TGTGCCAGCAGCCCGGGCGAGGGTGGCCTTCCCTACGAGCAGTACTTC.

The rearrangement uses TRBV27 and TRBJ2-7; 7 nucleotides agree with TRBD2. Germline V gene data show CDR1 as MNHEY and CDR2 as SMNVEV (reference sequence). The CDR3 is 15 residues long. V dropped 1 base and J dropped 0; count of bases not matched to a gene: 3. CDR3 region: CASSLFGGSSYEQYF. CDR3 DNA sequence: TGTGCCAGCAGTTTATTCGGGGGGAGCTCCTACGAGCAGTACTTC.

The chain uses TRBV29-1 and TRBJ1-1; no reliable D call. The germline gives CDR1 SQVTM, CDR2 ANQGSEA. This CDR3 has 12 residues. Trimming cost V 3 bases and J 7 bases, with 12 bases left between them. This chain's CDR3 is CSVDTREGEAFF. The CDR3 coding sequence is TGCAGCGTTGACACTAGGGAGGGTGAAGCTTTCTTT.